The T cell receptor (beta chain) described here comes from a study of T cell responses to AZD1222 COVID-19 vaccine. Points from the study as a whole: Spike-specific TCR breadth and depth both grew after two AZD1222 doses. At 160-218 and 743-854, vaccine-associated CD4 TCRs were dominant, and they spanned spike.

The V and J ends lost 1 base and 6 bases respectively, with 15 bases between them. Germline V gene data show CDR1 as LGHNA and CDR2 as YNFKEQ. The CDR3 length is 15 residues. TCRdb's copy holds only in-frame clones and misses some; the assay was immunoSEQ multiplex PCR. The sample has more than 150,000 clones; over 80% are singletons. Points on this clone: Its antigen is not identified.

The chain links TRBV4-2 to TRBJ1-2, with D perhaps matching TRBD1 (6 bases). The source of this sequence is an adult in good health. The starting material was peripheral blood, obtained on day 0 of AZD1222 vaccination. CDR3 nucleotides: TGTGCCAGCAGCCAAGTTGGCAGGGGATTGGATGGCTACACCTTC. Translating it yields CASSQVGRGLDGYTF.